The present T cell receptor beta chain was sequenced within a study of cytomegalovirus exposure and HLA in healthy donors (dated by TCRdb to about 2017). Context from the whole study: According to an earlier analysis of 587 of the donors, about 170 million T cells yielded 90 million to 130 million unique TCR beta sequences and 276 Gb of sequence data. An early release that covered some 640 HLA-typed donors contained around 330 gigabases of sequencing data and 85 million to 100 million unique TCR sequences. The genetic ancestry cluster associated with self-reported Caucasian donors included roughly four fifths of the approximately 430 genotyped donors. The study aimed to test whether signatures of past pathogen exposure could be identified by cataloging public T cell receptors. The study profiled the T cell repertoires of around 700 subjects by immunosequencing and related them to cytomegalovirus serostatus. Along with the 666-subject first cohort, a separate validation cohort of more than 90 different subjects was used. The study combined high-throughput TCR immunosequencing, statistical association of individual TCRs with disease status, and machine learning to predict cytomegalovirus infection status. A later analysis re-examined previously published TCR beta repertoires from 500 to 700 donors and added high-resolution HLA genotyping to investigate patterns of TCR occurrence. In the later analysis, no new phenotypic data were used to find candidate immune exposures; instead, reliance was placed on TCR beta sequences and their occurrence across donors. To decide whether each TCR beta V gene segment behaved as functional or pseudogenic, an earlier analysis of some 600 of the donors relied on high-throughput TCR beta sequencing. Donor age, sex, ethnicity and CMV serostatus were collected together with the repertoire data. A later genetic analysis took genome-wide SNP genotypes for about 65% of the 666 donors and used that subset as a discovery cohort. Every discovery cohort repertoire had been produced on one sequencing platform. HLA typing covered class I and class II loci at four-digit resolution. The number of donors typed differed by locus, with 629-630 for A, B, C, DRB1 and DQB1, approximately 500 for DQA1, about 610 for DPA1, and under 490 for DPB1. A handful of DR-DQ haplotypes were handled as single units for association and clustering because linkage in the cohort was strong. On average, roughly 200,000 unique TCR beta nucleotide sequences were sequenced per donor among 350 to 400 genotyped donors of the cohort, with roughly 18% of those sequences being non-productive.

In total, roughly 710 healthy bone marrow donors made up the cohort. At the time of sampling, every cohort member was nominally healthy, though immune exposures that went unrecorded were likely present. The donor was CMV seropositive and was included in the group of almost 300 seropositive cohort members. A peripheral blood sample was provided by each donor, and peripheral blood mononuclear cells were used for TCR beta sequencing. The Qiagen DNeasy Blood Extraction Kit was used to extract genomic DNA from the blood cell samples. Its CDR3 holds 16 amino acids, cysteine through phenylalanine. Of the read, only the CDR3 DNA is kept; its 48 bases are in frame from base 1. Looking up the germline V gene yields CDR1 SGHRS and CDR2 YFSETQ. V is pared back by 6 bases and J by 4 bases, with 20 bases lying between the germline termini. Library generation was performed with the immunoSEQ multiplex PCR assay. For the multiplex PCR, a mixture combining 60 forward primers for TCR Vbeta segments and 13 reverse primers for TCR Jbeta segments was used. The CDR3 region of rearranged TCR beta genes was amplified from genomic DNA by a multiplex PCR assay. The amplified TCR beta libraries were sequenced on the Illumina HiSeq System as 87-base-pair reads. As for the authors' bioinformatics: A later analysis tallied tens of millions of unique TCR beta chains across the 660 or so repertoires, and some 12 million of those chains were shared by two or more donors. Raw reads were error-corrected and collapsed into unique sequences with a nearest-neighbor algorithm that merged closely related sequences to remove PCR and sequencing errors. V, D and J gene segments were assigned by aligning CDR3 sequences to IMGT reference sequences. For a sequence to be retained, a match of at least six nucleotides to both a V gene segment and a J gene segment was required. A rearrangement was called productive if the CDR3 had no stop codons and remained in frame with V and J, and every other rearrangement was called non-productive. Following IMGT convention, CDR3 was defined as the stretch from the second conserved V-encoded cysteine to the conserved J-encoded phenylalanine. In an earlier analysis of 500 to 650 of the donors, sequences lacking an unambiguous match to a single V gene segment were excluded. In an earlier analysis of 450 to 700 of the donors, V segments were called functional above 56.7% productive rearrangements and were called segregating when the between-donor standard deviation exceeded 5%. A statistical classification framework was built to diagnose cytomegalovirus status from the catalog of TCR beta chain sequences. V and J gene assignment, in a later analysis, came from comparing TCR nucleotide sequences with IMGT/GENE-DB human TR gene sequences. A later analysis assigned CDR3 sequences and most-parsimonious VDJ recombination scenarios with the TCRdist pipeline. In a later analysis, each TCR beta chain was defined by its CDR3 amino acid sequence together with its V-gene family, and reads lacking a unique V-gene family were excluded. As a way to deal with suspected cross-contamination and a sequencing artifact, a later analysis dropped approximately 570 nucleotide sequences that were highly shared and had low generation probability. For each public chain, a later analysis derived a clonal expansion index from normalized ranks of inferred template counts within each repertoire. A later analysis computed generation probabilities with a VDJ recombination model fitted to out-of-frame rearrangements, and checked the results against IGoR. In a later analysis, TCR-TCR, TCR-HLA and TCR-CMV co-occurrence was scored with hypergeometric tests, and a repertoire-size bias correction was applied to TCR pairs. A later analysis estimated false discovery rates by permuting HLA or CMV assignments 20 times. A later analysis grouped co-occurring TCRs with DBSCAN, adding TCRdist sequence similarity when clustering within HLA-allele-positive subsets. Repertoires with fewer than 30,000 or more than 120,000 public chains were left out of co-occurrence clustering, as were about 5 repertoires with anomalous nucleotide sharing. TCRdb took this table from immuneACCESS and kept in-frame rearrangements with V and J called. Such tables lack part of the clones; where checked against another copy, unresolved V genes explain under half of the gap, and the rest is unexplained. The V and J calls and clone size come from that table; D and trimming were worked out from the DNA. This sample gives over 150,000 clones in total; just under 80% of them show up just once. The ten most abundant clones make up roughly 13% of the sample.

The investigation overall reported the following: A further reported finding was that TCR beta sequences accurately predicted the HLA-A and HLA-B alleles for most subjects in the first cohort. The authors suggested that the approach could potentially be generalized to other disease states and immunological phenotypes. The sequencing pipeline was judged likely to have produced a cluster of highly shared sequence variants as a technical artifact. In the study, around 160 TCR beta chains were listed as associated with cytomegalovirus. Some IMGT-functional V segments, including TRBV6-2 and TRBV6-3, could not be told apart with the 87-base-pair reads, so those segments were excluded. Most CMV-associated TCR beta chains appeared to be HLA-restricted in a later analysis, and the HLA associations seemed to be driven largely by CMV exposure. Because HLA typing was missing for some donors at each locus, association tests included only the typed subset. Strong co-occurrence of HLA alleles, especially DR and DQ, made assigning TCR associations to individual alleles difficult. Compared with equally common non-associated chains, HLA-associated TCR beta chains in a later analysis were more clonally expanded and had lower generation probabilities. Seventeen rarely observed V segments, including chromosome 9 orphons, were excluded from the earlier analysis of approximately 500 of the donors because counts were too low. According to a later analysis, TCR association rates differed among HLA loci, with DRB1 alleles showing the most associated TCRs and HLA-C alleles showing the fewest. In vitro tests confirmed that a few of the cytomegalovirus-associated TCR beta chains recognize cytomegalovirus antigens. The classifier was reported to diagnose cytomegalovirus status with high specificity and sensitivity in both the original and validation cohorts. In a later analysis, several top co-occurrence clusters were reported to appear linked to parvovirus B19, influenza, CMV and Epstein-Barr virus. In a later genetic analysis, fewer N-insertions in productive TCRs were reported among donors in an Asian-associated ancestry cluster than the approximately 630-donor mean. Most TCR sequences were seen in very few donors, while some public TCRs were found in many individuals. In an earlier analysis of approximately 590 of the donors, most TCR beta V segments appeared in productive rearrangements about 90% or about 30% of the time, broadly matching IMGT annotations. Correlated functional status among segregating V segments might be attributable to linkage disequilibrium, but an unknown experimental factor could not be ruled out. In this cohort, only TCR beta chains were sequenced, and detectable features were limited by the absence of alpha or paired-chain data. CMV serostatus was the only immune exposure information available for the cohort. V-gene and J-gene trimming of TCR beta chains was associated with a missense DCLRE1C variant in a later genetic analysis, and the association was replicated in an independent cohort. A later analysis associated around 16,000 TCR beta sequences with specific HLA alleles at a false discovery rate of 0.05. Roughly uniform sequencing depth across donors was assumed in presence/absence analyses, although this assumption may not hold.

Comments on this clone: Its cognate antigen has yet to be identified. Nothing much larger sits one base from this clone, and base qualities are not available.

Recombination joined TRBV5-1 with TRBJ2-1; the D segment cannot be called with confidence. This TCR came from a woman aged 50 to 60 in good health and CMV-seropositive. The material sequenced was PBMCs. CDR3 region: CASTPQPVSSYNEQFF. Read as DNA, the sequence is TGCGCCAGCACCCCCCAACCAGTATCCAGTTACAATGAGCAGTTCTTC.